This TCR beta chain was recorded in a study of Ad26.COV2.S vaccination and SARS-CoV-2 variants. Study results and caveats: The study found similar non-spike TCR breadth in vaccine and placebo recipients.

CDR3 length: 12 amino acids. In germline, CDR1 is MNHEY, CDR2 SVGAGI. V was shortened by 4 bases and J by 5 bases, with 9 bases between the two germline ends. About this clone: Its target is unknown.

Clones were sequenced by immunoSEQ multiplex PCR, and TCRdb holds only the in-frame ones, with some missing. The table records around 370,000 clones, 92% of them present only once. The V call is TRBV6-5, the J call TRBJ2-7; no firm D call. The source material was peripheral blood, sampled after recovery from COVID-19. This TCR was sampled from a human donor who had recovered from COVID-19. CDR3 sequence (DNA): TGTGCCAGCAGTTCCTCAGGTAACGAGCAGTACTTC. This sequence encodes CASSSSGNEQYF.